This TCR beta chain was profiled in a study of blood T cell repertoires in COVID-19. The germline V gene has CDR1 MNHEY and CDR2 SVGAGI. The CDR3 has 12 amino acids. V was trimmed by 4 bases and J by 7 bases, leaving 7 bases between them. Clones were read by immunoSEQ multiplex PCR, and TCRdb kept only the in-frame ones, dropping some. The sample carries 150,000 to 200,000 clones, 75% to 85% recorded once. The chain links TRBV6-5 to TRBJ2-2; D is ambiguous. This TCR derives from a woman between 50 and 59 years old with acute COVID-19. Sample: PBMCs or T cells enriched from blood (not recorded which). CDR3 in amino acids: CASSWASGELFF. DNA for the CDR3: TGTGCCAGCAGTTGGGCCAGCGGGGAGCTGTTTTTT.